This T cell receptor beta chain was captured in a study of control samples from healthy donors and cancer patients. This CDR3 is built from 15 residues. V gave up 2 bases and J gave up 4 bases; unmatched junction bases: 8. Germline V lookup: CDR1 MGHRA, CDR2 YSYEKL. Profiled with immunoSEQ multiplex PCR; TCRdb holds only in-frame clones, not every one. The sample holds approximately 120,000 clones, about 92% seen once. Sequencing input: PBMCs. The receptor's source is a man older than 75 with head and neck cancer. The V call is TRBV4-1, the J call TRBJ2-7; 7 bases fit TRBD1. CDR3 DNA: TGCGCCAGCAGCCAAATAACAGGGGCTCGATACGAGCAGTACTTC. Its translation: CASSQITGARYEQYF.